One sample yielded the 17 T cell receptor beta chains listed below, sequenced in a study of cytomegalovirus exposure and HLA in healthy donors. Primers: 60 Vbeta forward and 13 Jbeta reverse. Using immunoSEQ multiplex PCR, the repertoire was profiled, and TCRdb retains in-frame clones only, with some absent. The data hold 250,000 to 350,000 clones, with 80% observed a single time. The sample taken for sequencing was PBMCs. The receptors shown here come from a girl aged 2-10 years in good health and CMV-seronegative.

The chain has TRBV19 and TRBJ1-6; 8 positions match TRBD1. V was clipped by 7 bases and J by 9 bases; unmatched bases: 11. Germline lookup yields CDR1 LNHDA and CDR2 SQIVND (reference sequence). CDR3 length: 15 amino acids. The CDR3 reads CASMPNRGNGSPLHF. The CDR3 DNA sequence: TGTGCCAGTATGCCCAACAGGGGGAACGGTTCACCCCTCCACTTT.

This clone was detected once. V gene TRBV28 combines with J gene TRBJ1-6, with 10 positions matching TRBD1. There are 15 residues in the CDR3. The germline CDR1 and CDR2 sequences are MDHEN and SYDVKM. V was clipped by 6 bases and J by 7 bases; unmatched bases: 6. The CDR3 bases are TGTGCCAGCAGCACCTCGGGACAGGGGAATTCACCCCTCCACTTT. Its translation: CASSTSGQGNSPLHF. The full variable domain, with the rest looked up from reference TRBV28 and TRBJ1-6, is DVKVTQSSRYLVKRTGEKVFLECVQDMDHENMFWYRQDPGLGLRLIYFSYDVKMKEKGDIPEGYSVSREKKERFSLILESASTNQTSMYLCASSTSGQGNSPLHFGNGTRLTVT.

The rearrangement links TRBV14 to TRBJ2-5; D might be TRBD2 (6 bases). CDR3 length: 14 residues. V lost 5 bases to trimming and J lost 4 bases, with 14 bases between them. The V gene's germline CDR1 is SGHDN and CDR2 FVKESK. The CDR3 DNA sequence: TGTGCCAGCAGCACTCGGGAGTTCGGAGAGACCCAGTACTTC. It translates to CASSTREFGETQYF. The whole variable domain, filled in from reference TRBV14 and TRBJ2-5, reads EAGVTQFPSHSVIEKGQTVTLRCDPISGHDNLYWYRRVMGKEIKFLLHFVKESKQDESGMPNNRFLAERTGGTYSTLKVQPAELEDSGVYFCASSTREFGETQYFGPGTRLLVL.

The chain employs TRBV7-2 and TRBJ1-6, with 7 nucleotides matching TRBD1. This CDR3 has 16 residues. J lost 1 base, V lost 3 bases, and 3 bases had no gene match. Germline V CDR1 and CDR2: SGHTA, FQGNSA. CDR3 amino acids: CASSFVTGSYNSPLHF. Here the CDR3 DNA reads TGTGCCAGCAGCTTCGTGACAGGGTCCTATAATTCACCCCTCCACTTT.

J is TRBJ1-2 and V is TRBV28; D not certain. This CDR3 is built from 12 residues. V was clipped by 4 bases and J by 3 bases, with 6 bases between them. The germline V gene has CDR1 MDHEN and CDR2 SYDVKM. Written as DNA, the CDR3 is TGTGCCAGCAGTTCTCTAGACTATGGCTACACCTTC. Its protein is CASSSLDYGYTF.

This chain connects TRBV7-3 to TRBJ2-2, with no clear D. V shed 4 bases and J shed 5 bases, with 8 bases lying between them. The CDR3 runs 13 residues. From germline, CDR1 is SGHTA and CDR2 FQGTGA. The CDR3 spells CASSYSITGELFF. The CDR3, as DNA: TGTGCCAGCAGCTATTCTATAACCGGGGAGCTGTTTTTT.

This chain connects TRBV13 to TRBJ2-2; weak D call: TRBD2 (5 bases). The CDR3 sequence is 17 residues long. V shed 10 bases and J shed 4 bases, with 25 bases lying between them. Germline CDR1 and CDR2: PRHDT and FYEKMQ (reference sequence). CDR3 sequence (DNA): TGTGCCATCTCAGCCTTAGGAAGACGGGGAAGCACCGGGGAGCTGTTTTTT. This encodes CAISALGRRGSTGELFF.

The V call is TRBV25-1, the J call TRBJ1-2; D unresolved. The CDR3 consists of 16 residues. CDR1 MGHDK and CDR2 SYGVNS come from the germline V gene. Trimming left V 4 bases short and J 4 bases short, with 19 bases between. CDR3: CASSGKILGQGYGYTF. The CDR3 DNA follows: TGTGCCAGCAGTGGAAAAATATTGGGCCAAGGCTATGGCTACACCTTC.

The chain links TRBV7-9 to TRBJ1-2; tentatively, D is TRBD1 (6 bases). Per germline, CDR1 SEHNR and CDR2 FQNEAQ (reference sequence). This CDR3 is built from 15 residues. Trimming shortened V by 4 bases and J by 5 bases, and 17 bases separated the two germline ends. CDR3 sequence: CASSSTGMVWYGYTF. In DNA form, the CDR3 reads TGTGCCAGCAGCTCAACAGGGATGGTGTGGTATGGCTACACCTTC.

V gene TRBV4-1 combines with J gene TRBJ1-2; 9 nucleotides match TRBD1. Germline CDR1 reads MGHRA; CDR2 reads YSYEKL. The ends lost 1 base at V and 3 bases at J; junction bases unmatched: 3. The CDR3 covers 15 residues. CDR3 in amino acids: CASSQVTGGDYGYTF. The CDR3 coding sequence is TGCGCCAGCAGCCAAGTAACAGGGGGCGACTATGGCTACACCTTC.

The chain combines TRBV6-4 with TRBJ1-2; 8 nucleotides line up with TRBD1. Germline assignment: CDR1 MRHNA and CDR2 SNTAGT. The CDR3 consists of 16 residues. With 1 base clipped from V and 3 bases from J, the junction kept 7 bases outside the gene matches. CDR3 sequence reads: CASSDFHRGDHYGYTF. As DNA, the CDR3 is TGTGCCAGCAGTGACTTCCACAGGGGGGACCACTATGGCTACACCTTC.

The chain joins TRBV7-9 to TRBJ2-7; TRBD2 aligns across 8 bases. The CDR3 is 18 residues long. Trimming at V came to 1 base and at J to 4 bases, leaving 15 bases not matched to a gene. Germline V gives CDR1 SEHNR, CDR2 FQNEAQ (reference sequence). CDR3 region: CASSLEGRPGGSVYEQYF. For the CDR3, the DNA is TGTGCCAGCAGCTTAGAGGGTCGTCCGGGGGGGAGCGTTTACGAGCAGTACTTC.

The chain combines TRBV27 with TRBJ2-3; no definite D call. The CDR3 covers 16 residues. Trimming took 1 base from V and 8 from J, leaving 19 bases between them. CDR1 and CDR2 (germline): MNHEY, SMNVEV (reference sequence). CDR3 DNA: TGTGCCAGCAGTTTATTGGGCCAAATTCAGATTGGTACGCAGTATTTT. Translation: CASSLLGQIQIGTQYF.

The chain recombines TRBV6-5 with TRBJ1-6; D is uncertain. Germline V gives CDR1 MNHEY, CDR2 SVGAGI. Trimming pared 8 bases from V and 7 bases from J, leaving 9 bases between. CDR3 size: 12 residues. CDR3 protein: CASRTANSPLHF. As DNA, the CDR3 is TGTGCCAGCCGGACTGCCAATTCACCCCTCCACTTT.

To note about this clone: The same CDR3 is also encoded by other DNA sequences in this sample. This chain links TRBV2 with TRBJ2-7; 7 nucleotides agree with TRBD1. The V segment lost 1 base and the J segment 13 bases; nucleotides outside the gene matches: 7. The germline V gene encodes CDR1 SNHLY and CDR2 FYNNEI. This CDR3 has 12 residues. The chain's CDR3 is CASSEVGTGVYF. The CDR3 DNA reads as TGTGCCAGCAGTGAAGTAGGTACAGGGGTCTACTTC.

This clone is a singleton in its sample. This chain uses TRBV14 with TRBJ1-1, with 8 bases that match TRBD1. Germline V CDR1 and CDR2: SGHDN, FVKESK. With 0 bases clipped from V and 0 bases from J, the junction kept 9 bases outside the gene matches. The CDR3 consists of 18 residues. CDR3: CASSQDSGTGGMNTEAFF. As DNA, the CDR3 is TGTGCCAGCAGCCAAGATTCCGGAACAGGGGGTATGAACACTGAAGCTTTCTTT.

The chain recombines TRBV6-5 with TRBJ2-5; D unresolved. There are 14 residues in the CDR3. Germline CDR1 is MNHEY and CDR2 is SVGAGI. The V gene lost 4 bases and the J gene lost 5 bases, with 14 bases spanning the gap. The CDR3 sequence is CASSSGSVPETQYF. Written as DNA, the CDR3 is TGTGCCAGCAGTTCGGGTTCAGTCCCTGAGACCCAGTACTTC.